These T cell receptor beta chains were read from a single sample in a study of metastatic and nonmetastatic thyroid tumors. TCRdb re-analyzed the PCR reads using MiXCR. The data hold about 22,000 clones, with around 17% observed a single time. Source material: blood. These receptors came from a male donor with papillary thyroid cancer or a benign thyroid nodule (not recorded which). Some clones in this sample may be carry-over from other donors' samples. CDR3s include the opening cysteine and the closing phenylalanine or tryptophan. A D gene is named only where the DNA matches it firmly. Clone size is given for some rows only: seen once, a few or many times, or a class if the clone is expanded.

j_gene	abundance	d_gene	v_gene	CDR3aa	CDR3nt
TRBJ1-6	medium-sized	TRBD1	TRBV28	CASSKGQGTSPLHF	TGTGCCAGCAGTAAGGGACAGGGAACTTCACCCCTCCACTTT
TRBJ2-1	many	NA	TRBV28	CATNSQGSEQFF	TGTGCCACCAACTCACAGGGATCTGAGCAGTTCTTC
TRBJ2-3	many	TRBD2	TRBV2	CASSPASGRRDTQYF	TGTGCCAGCAGTCCAGCGAGCGGGAGACGGGATACGCAGTATTTT
TRBJ1-1	many	NA	TRBV11-2	CASSYAHLNTEAFF	TGTGCCAGCAGTTACGCCCACTTGAACACTGAAGCTTTCTTT
TRBJ2-1	many	NA	TRBV3-1	CASSQRGAGNEQFF	TGTGCCAGCAGCCAAAGAGGGGCTGGTAATGAGCAGTTCTTC
TRBJ1-2	many	NA	TRBV6-1	CASSPSSIGPYGYTF	TGTGCCAGCAGCCCATCCTCCATCGGTCCCTATGGCTACACCTTC
TRBJ2-7	many	NA	TRBV12-5	CASGLVIRRTTLYEQYF	TGTGCTAGTGGTTTGGTAATAAGGCGGACAACCTTATACGAGCAGTACTTC
TRBJ2-7	NA	NA	TRBV6-1	CASSLSGGRFYEQYF	TGTGCCAGCAGCTTAAGCGGCGGAAGGTTCTACGAGCAGTACTTC
TRBJ2-3	many	NA	TRBV15	CATSTPLRTQYF	TGTGCCACCAGCACACCTTTAAGAACGCAGTATTTT
TRBJ2-7	few	NA	TRBV4-1	CASSQEPSGYSYEQYF	TGCGCCAGCAGCCAAGAGCCCAGCGGGTACTCCTACGAGCAGTACTTC
TRBJ2-1	NA	TRBD2	TRBV12-3/TRBV12-4	CASSLGTSGRNEQFF	TGTGCCAGCAGTTTAGGAACTAGCGGACGTAATGAGCAGTTCTTC
TRBJ2-7	NA	NA	TRBV9	CASSSGTIAYEQYF	TGTGCCAGCAGCTCCGGGACGATCGCCTACGAACAGTACTTC
TRBJ1-4	many	NA	TRBV18	CASSPPAAPNEKLFF	TGTGCCAGCTCACCACCGGCCGCGCCTAATGAAAAACTGTTTTTT
TRBJ2-4	many	NA	TRBV28	CASSARSYRAAKNIQYF	TGTGCCAGCAGTGCCCGATCCTACAGGGCTGCCAAAAACATTCAGTACTTC
TRBJ2-7	medium-sized	TRBD1	TRBV18	CASSHSGQGFYEQYF	TGTGCCAGCTCGCACTCTGGACAGGGGTTTTACGAGCAGTACTTC
TRBJ1-2	few	NA	TRBV12-3/TRBV12-4	CASSFGTAGGYTF	TGTGCCAGCAGTTTCGGGACGGCCGGTGGCTACACCTTC
TRBJ1-3	NA	NA	TRBV28	CASRRTGSGNTIYF	TGTGCCAGCAGGCGGACTGGCTCTGGAAACACCATATATTTT
TRBJ2-7	many	TRBD1	TRBV10-3	CAISESTGASYEQYF	TGTGCCATCAGTGAGTCGACAGGGGCCTCCTACGAGCAGTACTTC
TRBJ2-2	few	NA	TRBV24-1	CATSGAGRTGELFF	TGTGCCACCAGTGGGGCGGGTCGTACCGGGGAGCTGTTTTTT
TRBJ2-4	NA	TRBD1	TRBV7-9	CASSSGQGIAKNIQYF	TGTGCCAGCAGCAGCGGACAGGGAATAGCCAAAAACATTCAGTACTTC
TRBJ2-1	once	NA	TRBV20-1	CSARDPLVVGRNEQFF	TGCAGTGCTAGAGATCCCCTAGTGGTAGGTAGGAATGAGCAGTTCTTC
TRBJ1-3	many	NA	TRBV28	CASISRHSGNTIYF	TGTGCCAGCATTAGTCGTCACTCTGGAAACACCATATATTTT
TRBJ1-5	NA	NA	TRBV5-1	CASSLAGISNQPQHF	TGCGCCAGCAGCTTGGCGGGTATTAGCAATCAGCCCCAGCATTTT
TRBJ1-3	many	NA	TRBV28	CASSVGGGYSGNTIYF	TGTGCCAGCAGCGTGGGGGGGGGTTACTCTGGAAACACCATATATTTT
TRBJ1-6	many	NA	TRBV30	CASRGTDSYNSPLHF	TGTGCCTCCCGGGGTACTGACTCCTATAATTCACCCCTCCACTTT
TRBJ2-1	NA	NA	TRBV9	CASSVSPIGHNEQFF	TGTGCCAGCAGCGTAAGTCCTATTGGCCACAATGAGCAGTTCTTC
TRBJ2-5	many	NA	TRBV30	CAWLAGEGARETQYF	TGTGCCTGGCTAGCTGGGGAGGGGGCCAGAGAGACCCAGTACTTC
TRBJ1-5	NA	TRBD1	TRBV11-1	CASSAPGQGFYQPQHF	TGTGCCAGCAGTGCCCCGGGACAGGGGTTTTATCAGCCCCAGCATTTT
TRBJ2-2	NA	TRBD2	TRBV20-1	CSARWLAGSTGELFF	TGCAGTGCTAGGTGGCTAGCGGGTAGCACCGGGGAGCTGTTTTTT
TRBJ2-7	many	NA	TRBV11-2	CASTHGISSYEQYF	TGTGCCAGCACGCACGGAATCAGCTCCTACGAGCAGTACTTC